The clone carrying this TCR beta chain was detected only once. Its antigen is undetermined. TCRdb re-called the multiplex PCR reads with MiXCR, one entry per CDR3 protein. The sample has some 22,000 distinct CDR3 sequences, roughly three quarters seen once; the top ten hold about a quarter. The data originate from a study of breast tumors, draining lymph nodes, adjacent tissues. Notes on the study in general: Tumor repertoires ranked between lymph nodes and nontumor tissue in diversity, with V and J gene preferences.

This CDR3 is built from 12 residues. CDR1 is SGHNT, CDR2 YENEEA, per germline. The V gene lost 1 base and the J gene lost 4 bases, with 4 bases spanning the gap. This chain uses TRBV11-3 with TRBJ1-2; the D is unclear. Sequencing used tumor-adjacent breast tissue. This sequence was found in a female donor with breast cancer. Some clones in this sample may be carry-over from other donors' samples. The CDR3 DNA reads TGTGCCAGCAGCTTAGGGACCTATGGCTACACCTTC. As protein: CASSLGTYGYTF.